Below are 9 T cell receptor beta chains sequenced from a single sample in a study of T cells after yellow fever vaccination. TCRdb reprocessed the 5' RACE reads with MiXCR, giving one entry per CDR3 protein. The data contain approximately 250,000 distinct CDR3 sequences, roughly 4% of them singletons. The sequencing here drew on PBMCs, taken 15 days after the yellow fever booster vaccination. These receptors all stem from a man between 18 and 29 years old who received the YFV17D yellow fever vaccine.

This clonotype was found many times. The rearrangement links TRBV4-3 to TRBJ1-2; D is unresolved. The CDR3 covers 14 residues. The germline gives CDR1 LGHNA, CDR2 YSLEER. V was clipped by 0 bases and J by 3 bases, with 8 bases between them. The DNA for the CDR3 is TGCGCCAGCAGCCAAGAAGCGGGGTACTATGGCTACACCTTC. Translation gives CASSQEAGYYGYTF.

The V and J genes are TRBV12-3 or TRBV12-4 and TRBJ1-5; D unclear. The CDR3 contains 15 residues. The V gene lost 2 bases and the J gene lost 4 bases, with 12 bases spanning the gap. CDR3 sequence reads: CASSLSSGNNQPQHF. The CDR3 DNA is TGTGCCAGCAGTTTATCGTCGGGGAATAATCAGCCCCAGCATTTT.

Many counts were recorded for this clonotype. The V gene is TRBV18, the J gene TRBJ1-4; D is uncertain. CDR3 length equals 14 residues. Germline V gene sequence: CDR1 KGHSH, CDR2 LQKENI. The ends were cut back, 6 bases at V and 6 bases at J, with 14 bases in the middle. The CDR3 reads CASSPAPNYEKLFF. CDR3 sequence (DNA): TGTGCCAGCTCGCCCGCCCCAAATTATGAAAAACTGTTTTTT.

This clonotype was counted at least ten times. V and J are TRBV5-1 and TRBJ2-6; maybe TRBD1 (6 bases). CDR3 size: 15 residues. V lost 6 bases, J lost 0 bases, and 10 bases lay in between. From germline, CDR1 is SGHRS and CDR2 YFSETQ. CDR3 nucleotide sequence: TGCGCCAGCAAACCCAGGGGCTCTGGGGCCAACGTCCTGACTTTC. This translates into CASKPRGSGANVLTF.

This clonotype occurred many times. The chain combines TRBV9 with TRBJ2-1; maybe TRBD2 (7 bases). The germline gives CDR1 SGDLS, CDR2 YYNGEE. Deletions cut 6 bases from V and 0 bases from J, with 13 bases between. The CDR3 runs 15 residues. CDR3 in DNA: TGTGCCAGCACCCAAGGGGGGGGCTCCTACAATGAGCAGTTCTTC. This translates into CASTQGGGSYNEQFF. Full variable domain (outside the CDR3, taken from reference TRBV9 and TRBJ2-1): DSGVTQTPKHLITATGQRVTLRCSPRSGDLSVYWYQQSLDQGLQFLIQYYNGEERAKGNILERFSAQQFPDLHSELNLSSLELGDSALYFCASTQGGGSYNEQFFGPGTRLTVL.

This clonotype was seen ten or more times. This sequence joins TRBV27 and TRBJ1-1; the D is unclear. V lost 6 bases and J lost 1, with 12 bases in between. Germline V gives CDR1 MNHEY, CDR2 SMNVEV (reference sequence). The CDR3 has 14 amino acids. The CDR3 region is CASRSTRRNTEAFF. The CDR3 DNA follows: TGTGCCAGCAGATCAACACGACGGAACACTGAAGCTTTCTTT.

This clonotype was seen at least ten times. This chain connects TRBV7-2 to TRBJ2-7; a possible D gene is TRBD1 (5 bases). CDR1 SGHTA and CDR2 FQGNSA come from the germline V gene. V shed 3 bases and J shed 0 bases, with 9 bases lying between them. The CDR3 has 14 amino acids. The CDR3 reads CASSLGRASYEQYF. CDR3 nucleotides: TGTGCCAGCAGCTTGGGGCGAGCCTCCTACGAGCAGTACTTC.

This clonotype was seen many times. The chain carries TRBV5-1 and TRBJ2-1; 7 nucleotides line up with TRBD2. This CDR3 has 14 amino acids. Unmatched junction bases numbered 6, after V lost 4 bases and J lost 5 bases. Germline V CDR1 and CDR2: SGHRS, YFSETQ. In nucleotides, the CDR3 is TGCGCCAGCAGCCAGGGACTACAAGACAATGAGCAGTTCTTC. It codes for CASSQGLQDNEQFF.

Many counts were recorded for this clonotype. This rearrangement joins TRBV9 to TRBJ2-2, with D possibly matching TRBD1 (5 bases). CDR3 size: 15 residues. Trimming removed 4 bases at V and 8 bases at J, with 18 bases between. Per the germline V gene, CDR1 is SGDLS and CDR2 is YYNGEE. In DNA, the CDR3 is TGTGCCAGCAGCCCCCGTCCGGACAAGACTGGGGAGCTGTTTTTT. The encoded protein is CASSPRPDKTGELFF. Based on the CDR3 plus reference TRBV9 and TRBJ2-2, the full variable domain is DSGVTQTPKHLITATGQRVTLRCSPRSGDLSVYWYQQSLDQGLQFLIQYYNGEERAKGNILERFSAQQFPDLHSELNLSSLELGDSALYFCASSPRPDKTGELFFGEGSRLTVL.